What follows are 9 T cell receptor beta chains derived from one specimen sequenced in a study of cytomegalovirus exposure and HLA in healthy donors. PCR was performed using 60 Vbeta and 13 Jbeta primers. Using immunoSEQ multiplex PCR, the repertoire was profiled, and TCRdb retains in-frame clones only, with some absent. The sample records roughly 180,000 clones, more than 65% being singletons. Sequenced sample: PBMCs. These receptor sequences come from a man aged 25-45 years in good health and CMV-seronegative.

This sequence joins TRBV27 and TRBJ1-1; D is undetermined. Germline V gene data show CDR1 as MNHEY and CDR2 as SMNVEV (reference sequence). V lost 2 bases and J 1 base, leaving 5 bases between the germline ends. This CDR3 has 13 amino acids. The CDR3 DNA is TGTGCCAGCAGTTTACGGGGGAACACTGAAGCTTTCTTT. Amino acid sequence: CASSLRGNTEAFF.

This chain uses TRBV7-8 with TRBJ2-2; perhaps TRBD1 as D (5 bases). V lost 7 bases, J lost 7 bases, and 13 bases lay in between. Germline V gives CDR1 SGHVS, CDR2 FQNEAQ. The CDR3 is 13 amino acids. CDR3 DNA: TGTGCCAGCAACTTCAGGGCTGGCGGGGAGCTGTTTTTT. Residues: CASNFRAGGELFF.

The chain combines TRBV18 with TRBJ1-3; D not resolved. Deletions cut 6 bases from V and 3 bases from J, with 12 bases between. The CDR3 loop spans 14 amino acids. Germline CDR1 and CDR2: KGHSH and LQKENI. The CDR3 DNA follows: TGTGCCAGCTCCCAAGAGGGCTTTGGAAACACCATATATTTT. Translation: CASSQEGFGNTIYF.

CDR3 nucleotides: TGTGCCTGGAGTGTCACAGGGTCCACTGGCTACACCTTC. Encoded protein: CAWSVTGSTGYTF. The V and J genes are TRBV30 and TRBJ1-2, with D tentatively TRBD1 (6 bases). The CDR3 is 13 amino acids. V was shortened by 0 bases and J by 7 bases, with 12 bases between the two germline ends. Per the germline V gene, CDR1 is GTSNPN and CDR2 is SVGIG (reference sequence).

This chain uses TRBV7-3 with TRBJ2-3, with D hard to call. Germline-derived CDR1 and CDR2 are SGHTA and FQGTGA. Trimming pared 5 bases from V and 6 bases from J, leaving 9 bases between. This CDR3 region has 12 residues. The CDR3 loop reads CASSQWRDTQYF. The CDR3 region has the DNA TGTGCCAGCAGCCAATGGCGGGATACGCAGTATTTT.

The chain is built from TRBV18 and TRBJ2-7; D may be TRBD1 (6 bases). The CDR3 spans 14 residues. CDR1 is KGHSH and CDR2 is LQKENI in the germline V gene. Trimming pared 6 bases from V and 0 bases from J, leaving 12 bases between. The CDR3 loop is CASSSGTTSYEQYF. The CDR3 DNA is TGTGCCAGCTCCTCCGGGACAACCTCCTACGAGCAGTACTTC.

The CDR3 region is CASSLGGTGHTGELFF. Written as DNA, the CDR3 is TGCGCCAGCAGCTTGGGAGGGACAGGGCACACCGGGGAGCTGTTTTTT. This chain connects TRBV5-1 to TRBJ2-2, with 9 bases identical to TRBD1. The CDR3 loop spans 16 amino acids. V trimming: 0 bases; J trimming: 3 bases; junction bases outside the gene matches: 3. Per the germline V gene, CDR1 is SGHRS and CDR2 is YFSETQ.

The gene calls are TRBV19 and TRBJ2-7, with 9 bases lining up with TRBD1. This CDR3 has 13 residues. Per the germline V gene, CDR1 is LNHDA and CDR2 is SQIVND (reference sequence). J gave up 3 bases and V 7 bases, and 4 bases lay outside the gene matches. CDR3 coding DNA: TGTGCCAGTACCTCGGGACAGGGCTACGAGCAGTACTTC. As protein: CASTSGQGYEQYF. Drawing the rest from reference TRBV19 and TRBJ2-7, the complete variable domain is DGGITQSPKYLFRKEGQNVTLSCEQNLNHDAMYWYRQDPGQGLRLIYYSQIVNDFQKGDIAEGYSVSREKKESFPLTVTSAQKNPTAFYLCASTSGQGYEQYFGPGTRLTVT.

This clone has only one observation. The chain couples TRBV9 to TRBJ2-3; 15 bases line up with TRBD2. Trimming cost V 4 bases and J 3 bases; bases outside gene matches: 6. Germline V gene data show CDR1 as SGDLS and CDR2 as YYNGEE. The CDR3 length is 17 residues. For the CDR3, the DNA is TGTGCCAGCAGCCCAGTGGGACTAGCGGGAGGTACAGATACGCAGTATTTT. This sequence encodes CASSPVGLAGGTDTQYF.